The entry below describes one TCR beta chain. This record belongs to a study of blood T cell repertoires in COVID-19. In the study's own analysis: By means of reference gene primer amplification, nucleated cell counts were estimated. Method: immunoSEQ multiplex PCR; TCRdb's copy keeps in-frame clones and lacks some. V, J and clone size are those of that table, while D and trimming were read from the DNA. Here the sample spans 200,000 to 250,000 clones, roughly 80% being singletons. Trimming shortened V by 4 bases and J by 5 bases, and 19 bases separated the two germline ends. This CDR3 region has 15 residues. CDR1 SGHNT and CDR2 YYREEE come from the germline V gene (reference sequence).

The TCR was taken from a woman aged 55 to 70 with acute or convalescent COVID-19. The specimen was peripheral blood. This chain uses TRBV5-4 with TRBJ2-7; D remains ambiguous. The CDR3 coding sequence is TGTGCCAGCAGCGCGCAGGTGGGTGAATTTAACGAGCAGTACTTC. This translates into CASSAQVGEFNEQYF.